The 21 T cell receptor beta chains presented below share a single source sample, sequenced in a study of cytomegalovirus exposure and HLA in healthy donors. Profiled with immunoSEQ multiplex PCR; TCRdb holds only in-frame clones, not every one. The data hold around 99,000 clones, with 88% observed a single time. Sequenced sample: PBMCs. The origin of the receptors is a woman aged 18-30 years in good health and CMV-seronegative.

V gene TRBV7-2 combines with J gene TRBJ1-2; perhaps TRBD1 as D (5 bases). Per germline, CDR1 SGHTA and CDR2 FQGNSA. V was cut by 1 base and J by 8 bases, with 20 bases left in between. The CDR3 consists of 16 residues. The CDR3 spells CASSLVSAVGTDGYTF. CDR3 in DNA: TGTGCCAGCAGCTTAGTGAGTGCGGTAGGGACTGACGGCTACACCTTC.

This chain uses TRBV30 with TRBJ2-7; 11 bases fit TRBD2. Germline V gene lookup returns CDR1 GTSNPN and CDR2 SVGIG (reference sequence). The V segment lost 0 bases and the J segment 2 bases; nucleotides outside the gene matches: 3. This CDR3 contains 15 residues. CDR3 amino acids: CAWSVGTSGAYEQYF. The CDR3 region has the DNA TGTGCCTGGAGTGTAGGGACTAGCGGTGCCTACGAGCAGTACTTC.

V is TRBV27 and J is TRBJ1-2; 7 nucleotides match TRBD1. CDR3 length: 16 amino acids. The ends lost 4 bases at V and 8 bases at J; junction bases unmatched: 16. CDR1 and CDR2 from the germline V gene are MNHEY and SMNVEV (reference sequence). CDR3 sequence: CASSSYRGRRENGYTF. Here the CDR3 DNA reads TGTGCCAGCAGTTCTTACAGGGGCCGCCGGGAAAACGGCTACACCTTC.

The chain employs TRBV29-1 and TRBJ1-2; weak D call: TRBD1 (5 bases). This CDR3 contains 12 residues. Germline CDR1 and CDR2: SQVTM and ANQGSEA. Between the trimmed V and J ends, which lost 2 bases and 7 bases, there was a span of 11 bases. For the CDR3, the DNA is TGCAGCGTTGAATCAGGGTTCGGTGGCTACACCTTC. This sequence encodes CSVESGFGGYTF. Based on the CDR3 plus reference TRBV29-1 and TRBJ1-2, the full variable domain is SAVISQKPSRDICQRGTSLTIQCQVDSQVTMMFWYRQQPGQSLTLIATANQGSEATYESGFVIDKFPISRPNLTFSTLTVSNMSPEDSSIYLCSVESGFGGYTFGSGTRLTVV.

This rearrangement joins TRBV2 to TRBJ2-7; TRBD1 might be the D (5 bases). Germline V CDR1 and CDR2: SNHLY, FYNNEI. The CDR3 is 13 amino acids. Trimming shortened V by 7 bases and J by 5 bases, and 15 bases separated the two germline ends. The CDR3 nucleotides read TGTGCCAGCAAGGAGACAGAGCATCACGAGCAGTACTTC. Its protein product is CASKETEHHEQYF.

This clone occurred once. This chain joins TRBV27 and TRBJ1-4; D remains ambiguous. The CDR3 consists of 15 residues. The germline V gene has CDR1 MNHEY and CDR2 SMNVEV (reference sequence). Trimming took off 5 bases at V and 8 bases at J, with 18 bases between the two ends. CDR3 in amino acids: CASSPGWAGGEKLFF. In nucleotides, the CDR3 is TGTGCCAGCAGTCCGGGGTGGGCCGGCGGAGAAAAACTGTTTTTT.

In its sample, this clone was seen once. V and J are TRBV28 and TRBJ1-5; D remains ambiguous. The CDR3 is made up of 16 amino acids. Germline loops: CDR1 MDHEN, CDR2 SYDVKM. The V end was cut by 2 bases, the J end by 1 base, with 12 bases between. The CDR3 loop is CASSLVGLRSNQPQHF. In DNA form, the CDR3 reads TGTGCCAGCAGTTTAGTTGGACTTCGGAGCAATCAGCCCCAGCATTTT.

CDR3 bases: TGTGCCATCGGACAGTCTTCGCCAGATACGCAGTATTTT. It codes for CAIGQSSPDTQYF. The chain employs TRBV10-3 and TRBJ2-3; D is possibly TRBD1 (6 bases). V was shortened by 8 bases and J by 4 bases, with 13 bases between the two germline ends. The germline V gene encodes CDR1 ENHRY and CDR2 SYGVKD. The CDR3 covers 13 residues.

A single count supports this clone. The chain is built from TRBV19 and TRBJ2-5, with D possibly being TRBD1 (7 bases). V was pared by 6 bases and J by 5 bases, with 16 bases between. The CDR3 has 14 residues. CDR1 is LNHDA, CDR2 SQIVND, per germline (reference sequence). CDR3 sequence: CASRKEQGRETQYF. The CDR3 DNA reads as TGTGCCAGTAGAAAAGAACAGGGGAGGGAGACCCAGTACTTC.

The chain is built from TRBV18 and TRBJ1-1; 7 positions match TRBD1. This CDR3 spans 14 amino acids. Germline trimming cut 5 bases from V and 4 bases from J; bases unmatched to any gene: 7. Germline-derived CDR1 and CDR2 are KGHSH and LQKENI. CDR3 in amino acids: CASSAGQAGTEAFF. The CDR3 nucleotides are TGTGCCAGCTCAGCCGGACAGGCAGGCACTGAAGCTTTCTTT.

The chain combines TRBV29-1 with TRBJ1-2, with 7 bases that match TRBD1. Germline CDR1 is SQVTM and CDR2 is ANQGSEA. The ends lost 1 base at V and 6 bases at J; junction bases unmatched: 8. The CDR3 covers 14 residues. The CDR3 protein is CSVEVLGQLHGYTF. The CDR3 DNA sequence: TGCAGCGTTGAAGTATTGGGACAGCTTCATGGCTACACCTTC.

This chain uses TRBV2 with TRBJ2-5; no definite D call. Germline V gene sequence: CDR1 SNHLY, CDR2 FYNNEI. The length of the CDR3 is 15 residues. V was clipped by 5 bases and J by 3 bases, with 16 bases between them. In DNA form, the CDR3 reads TGTGCCAGCAGTCAACTTGTCGTAGCAAAAGAGACCCAGTACTTC. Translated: CASSQLVVAKETQYF.

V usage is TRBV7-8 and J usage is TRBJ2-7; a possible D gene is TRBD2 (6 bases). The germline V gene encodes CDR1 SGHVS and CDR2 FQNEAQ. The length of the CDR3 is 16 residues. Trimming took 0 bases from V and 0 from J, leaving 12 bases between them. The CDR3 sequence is CASSLAGAGRSYEQYF. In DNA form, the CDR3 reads TGTGCCAGCAGCTTAGCGGGAGCGGGTCGCTCCTACGAGCAGTACTTC.

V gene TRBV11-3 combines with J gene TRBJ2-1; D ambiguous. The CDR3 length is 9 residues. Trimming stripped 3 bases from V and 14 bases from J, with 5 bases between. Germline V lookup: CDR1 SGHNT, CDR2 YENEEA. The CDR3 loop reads CASSFHEFF. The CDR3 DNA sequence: TGTGCCAGCAGCTTTCATGAGTTCTTC.

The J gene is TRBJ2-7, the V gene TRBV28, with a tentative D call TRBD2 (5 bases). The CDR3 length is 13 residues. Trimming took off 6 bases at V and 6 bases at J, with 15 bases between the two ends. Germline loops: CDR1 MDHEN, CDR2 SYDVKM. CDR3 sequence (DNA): TGTGCCAGCAGCCGAGGGTGGCTAGGCGAGCAGTACTTC. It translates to CASSRGWLGEQYF.

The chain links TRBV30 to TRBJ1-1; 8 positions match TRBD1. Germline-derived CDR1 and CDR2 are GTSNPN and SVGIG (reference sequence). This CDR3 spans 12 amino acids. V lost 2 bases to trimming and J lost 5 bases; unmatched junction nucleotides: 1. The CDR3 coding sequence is TGTGCCTGGAGTACAGGGGGGACTGAAGCTTTCTTT. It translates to CAWSTGGTEAFF.

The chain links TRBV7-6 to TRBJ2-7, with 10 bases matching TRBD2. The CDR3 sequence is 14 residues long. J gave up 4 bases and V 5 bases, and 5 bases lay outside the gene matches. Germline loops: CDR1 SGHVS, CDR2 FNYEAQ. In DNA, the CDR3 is TGTGCCAGCAGCCCAGCGGGAGGGCGATACGAGCAGTACTTC. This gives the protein CASSPAGGRYEQYF.

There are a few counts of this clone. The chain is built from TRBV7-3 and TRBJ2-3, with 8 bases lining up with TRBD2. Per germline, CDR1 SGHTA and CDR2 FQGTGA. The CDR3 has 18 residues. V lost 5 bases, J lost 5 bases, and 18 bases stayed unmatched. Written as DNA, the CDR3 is TGTGCCAGCAGCCCCAGAGCTGTAACGGGAGGGTACGGAGATACGCAGTATTTT. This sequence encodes CASSPRAVTGGYGDTQYF. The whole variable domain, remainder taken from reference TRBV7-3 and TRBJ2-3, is GAGVSQTPSNKVTEKGKYVELRCDPISGHTALYWYRQSLGQGPEFLIYFQGTGAADDSGLPNDRFFAVRPEGSVSTLKIQRTERGDSAVYLCASSPRAVTGGYGDTQYFGPGTRLTVL.

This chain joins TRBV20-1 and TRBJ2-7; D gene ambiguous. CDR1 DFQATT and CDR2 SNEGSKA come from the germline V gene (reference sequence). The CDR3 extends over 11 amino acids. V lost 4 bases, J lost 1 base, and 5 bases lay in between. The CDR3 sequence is CSAKRSYEQYF. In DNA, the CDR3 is TGCAGTGCTAAACGGTCCTACGAGCAGTACTTC.

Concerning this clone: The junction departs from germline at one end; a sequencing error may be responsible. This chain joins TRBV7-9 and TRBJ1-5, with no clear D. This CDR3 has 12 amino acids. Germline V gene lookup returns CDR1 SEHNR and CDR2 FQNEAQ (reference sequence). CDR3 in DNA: TGTGCCAGCAGCCTGGGCAACCAGCCCCAGCATTTT. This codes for CASSLGNQPQHF.

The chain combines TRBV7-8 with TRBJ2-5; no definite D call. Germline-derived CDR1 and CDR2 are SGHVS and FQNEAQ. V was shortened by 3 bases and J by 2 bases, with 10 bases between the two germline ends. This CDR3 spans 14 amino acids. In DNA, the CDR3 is TGTGCCAGCAGCTTCGGTGAGGTTCAAGAGACCCAGTACTTC. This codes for CASSFGEVQETQYF.